This T cell receptor beta chain was recorded in a study of blood T cell repertoires in COVID-19. The protocol was immunoSEQ multiplex PCR, while the TCRdb copy is restricted to in-frame clones and leaves out a portion. The repertoire has 77,000 or so clones, 80% to 90% of them found once; the top ten carry roughly 4.4%. The junction had 5 bases not matched to a gene; V was cut back by 3 bases and J by 5 bases. The CDR3 is 15 residues long. CDR1 and CDR2 (germline): LGHNT, FRNRAP. V and J are TRBV12-5 and TRBJ2-7; TRBD1 matches 12 bases. The clonotype originates from a man aged 45-65 years with active COVID-19. The sample comprised peripheral blood. The DNA of the CDR3 is TGTGCTAGTGGTTTAAGGGGACAGGGGGCCCACGAGCAGTACTTC. The encoded protein is CASGLRGQGAHEQYF.